The rows below give T cell receptor beta chains drawn from one sample of a study of blood T cell repertoires in COVID-19. Only in-frame clones appear in the TCRdb table, and some are missing; sequencing was by immunoSEQ multiplex PCR. This table has about 77,000 clones, 80% appearing once. Source material: peripheral blood. All receptors come from a woman between 70 and 85 years old with acute or convalescent COVID-19. The CDR3 runs from the conserved cysteine through the conserved F or W. A D gene is named only where the DNA matches it firmly. Size is omitted from some rows. Given values are once, few, many or a class for expanded clones.

>-|-|TRBJ2-1|TRBV11-3
CASSSGSLNEQFF
TGTGCCAGCAGCTCGGGGAGTCTCAATGAGCAGTTCTTC
>-|-|TRBJ2-2|TRBV5-1
CASMREVGTGELFF
TGCGCCAGCATGAGGGAGGTCGGCACCGGGGAGCTGTTTTTT
>-|-|TRBJ1-6|TRBV6-5
CASSPSTVGGSPLHF
TGTGCCAGCAGTCCCAGCACAGTAGGTGGATCACCCCTCCACTTT
>-|-|TRBJ1-5|TRBV21-1
CASSRYRAPPLFGNQPQHF
TGTGCCAGCAGCAGATACAGGGCCCCCCCTTTATTTGGCAATCAGCCCCAGCATTTT
>-|-|TRBJ2-1|TRBV6-5
CASSYNIDEQFF
TGTGCCAGCAGTTACAATATTGATGAGCAGTTCTTC
>-|-|TRBJ2-7|TRBV5-4
CASSLVFQGLGEQYF
TGTGCCAGCAGCTTGGTATTTCAGGGGTTAGGCGAGCAGTACTTC
>-|-|TRBJ1-2|TRBV3-1/TRBV3-2
CASSQGYYGYTF
TGTGCCAGCAGCCAGGGCTACTATGGCTACACCTTC
>-|-|TRBJ2-3|TRBV7-2
CASSLRGIDTQYF
TGTGCCAGCAGCCTTCGGGGAATAGATACGCAGTATTTT
>-|-|TRBJ1-2|TRBV7-2
CASSLGRQGQGYTF
TGTGCCAGCAGCTTAGGGCGTCAGGGGCAAGGCTACACCTTC
>few|TRBD2|TRBJ2-3|TRBV6-2/TRBV6-3
CASSYNKRGDEDTQYF
TGTGCCAGCAGTTACAACAAGCGGGGGGATGAAGATACGCAGTATTTT
>-|-|TRBJ1-5|TRBV11-2
CASSFTSGSNQPQHF
TGTGCCAGCAGCTTTACTTCAGGGAGCAATCAGCCCCAGCATTTT
>-|-|TRBJ2-7|TRBV5-5
CASSLGVNPYEQYF
TGTGCCAGCAGCTTAGGGGTTAATCCCTACGAGCAGTACTTC
>-|-|TRBJ1-4|TRBV5-1
CASSLVQGMNEKLFF
TGCGCCAGCAGCTTGGTACAGGGCATGAATGAAAAACTGTTTTTT
>-|TRBD1|TRBJ1-2|TRBV11-3
CASSLPGQGAWGYTF
TGTGCCAGCAGCTTACCGGGACAGGGGGCTTGGGGCTACACCTTC
>-|TRBD1|TRBJ2-2|TRBV11-3
CASSLVVGQGAGELFF
TGTGCCAGCAGCTTAGTAGTAGGACAGGGCGCCGGGGAGCTGTTTTTT
>-|-|TRBJ1-2|TRBV6-1
CASSESGAYGYTF
TGTGCCAGCAGTGAATCAGGGGCCTATGGCTACACCTTC
>few|-|TRBJ2-2|TRBV9
CASSVGSTGELFF
TGTGCCAGCAGCGTAGGGAGTACCGGGGAGCTGTTTTTT
>-|-|TRBJ2-3|TRBV19
CASSQGSSTDTQYF
TGTGCCAGTAGTCAGGGTTCTAGCACAGATACGCAGTATTTT
>-|TRBD1|TRBJ1-2|TRBV2
CASSGQDRGGYGYTF
TGTGCCAGCAGTGGCCAGGACAGGGGAGGCTATGGCTACACCTTC
>-|-|TRBJ1-5|TRBV19
CASKVGTPSNQPQHF
TGTGCCAGTAAAGTCGGGACTCCTAGTAATCAGCCCCAGCATTTT
>once|-|TRBJ1-3|TRBV5-4
CASSLPGVSGNTIYF
TGTGCCAGCAGCTTGCCAGGGGTGTCCGGAAACACCATATATTTT
>-|-|TRBJ2-7|TRBV3-1/TRBV3-2
CASSPGLATYEQYF
TGTGCCAGCAGCCCGGGACTTGCCACCTACGAGCAGTACTTC
>-|-|TRBJ1-3|TRBV9
CASSVEGAGNTIYF
TGTGCCAGCAGCGTAGAGGGGGCTGGAAACACCATATATTTT
>once|-|TRBJ2-5|TRBV6-7
CASSPGPLKETQYF
TGTGCCAGCAGCCCGGGTCCTCTCAAAGAGACCCAGTACTTC
>-|-|TRBJ2-7|TRBV18
CASSPNFGAGIHEQYF
TGTGCCAGCTCACCCAACTTTGGGGCAGGAATACACGAGCAGTACTTC
>-|TRBD1|TRBJ1-2|TRBV5-1
CASSSEGQGINPFNYGYTF
TGCGCCAGCAGCTCGGAGGGACAGGGAATTAACCCTTTTAACTATGGCTACACCTTC
>-|-|TRBJ1-1|TRBV9
CASSALGANTEAFF
TGTGCCAGCAGCGCTCTAGGGGCGAACACTGAAGCTTTCTTT
>-|-|TRBJ1-4|TRBV7-6
CASSPGGAGRALFF
TGTGCCAGCAGCCCCGGTGGCGCGGGCCGCGCCCTGTTTTTT
>-|-|TRBJ1-5|TRBV14
CASSFGGGPQHF
TGTGCCAGCAGCTTTGGGGGAGGACCCCAGCATTTT
>-|-|TRBJ1-5|TRBV19
CASSPLEGRNQPQHF
TGTGCCAGTAGTCCGCTAGAAGGTCGCAATCAGCCCCAGCATTTT
>once|-|TRBJ1-4|TRBV5-1
CASSRGHATNEKLFF
TGCGCCAGCAGCAGGGGACACGCAACTAATGAAAAACTGTTTTTT
>-|TRBD1|TRBJ2-1|TRBV5-5
CASRPGQDPYEQFF
TGTGCCAGCAGGCCGGGACAGGACCCCTATGAGCAGTTCTTC
>few|-|TRBJ1-6|TRBV6-5
CASRSRGSYNSPLHF
TGTGCCAGCAGGAGCAGGGGCTCCTATAATTCACCCCTCCACTTT
>-|-|TRBJ1-1|TRBV2
CAGQPGNTEAFF
TGTGCCGGACAGCCGGGGAACACTGAAGCTTTCTTT
>-|TRBD1|TRBJ1-3|TRBV4-3
CASSLGQGYGNTIYF
TGCGCCAGCAGCCTGGGACAGGGGTATGGAAACACCATATATTTT
>once|-|TRBJ2-2|TRBV3-1/TRBV3-2
CASSHKGLNTGELFF
TGTGCCAGCAGCCACAAGGGACTGAACACCGGGGAGCTGTTTTTT
>-|TRBD1|TRBJ1-6|TRBV5-1
CASSLSEQGNSPLHF
TGCGCCAGCAGCTTGAGTGAACAGGGGAATTCACCCCTCCACTTT
>-|-|TRBJ2-1|TRBV7-3
CASSLSGTHRNEQFF
TGTGCCAGCAGCTTAAGTGGGACACATCGCAATGAGCAGTTCTTC
>-|-|TRBJ1-3|TRBV9
CASTRDNGNTIYF
TGTGCCAGCACCAGGGATAATGGAAACACCATATATTTT
>once|TRBD1|TRBJ1-1|TRBV5-1
CASSLSGQGRTEAFF
TGCGCCAGCAGCTTGAGTGGACAGGGGAGAACTGAAGCTTTCTTT